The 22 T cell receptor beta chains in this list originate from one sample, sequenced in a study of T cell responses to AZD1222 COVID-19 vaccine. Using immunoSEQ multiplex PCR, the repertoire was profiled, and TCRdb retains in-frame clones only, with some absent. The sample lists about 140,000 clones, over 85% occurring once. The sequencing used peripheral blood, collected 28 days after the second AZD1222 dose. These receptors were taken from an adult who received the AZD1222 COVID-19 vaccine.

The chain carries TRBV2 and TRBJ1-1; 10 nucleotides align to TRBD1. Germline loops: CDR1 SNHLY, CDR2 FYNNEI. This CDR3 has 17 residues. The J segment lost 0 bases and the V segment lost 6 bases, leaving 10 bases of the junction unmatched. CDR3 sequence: CASSPGQGIFMNTEAFF. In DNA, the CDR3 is TGTGCCAGCAGCCCGGGACAGGGGATCTTTATGAACACTGAAGCTTTCTTT.

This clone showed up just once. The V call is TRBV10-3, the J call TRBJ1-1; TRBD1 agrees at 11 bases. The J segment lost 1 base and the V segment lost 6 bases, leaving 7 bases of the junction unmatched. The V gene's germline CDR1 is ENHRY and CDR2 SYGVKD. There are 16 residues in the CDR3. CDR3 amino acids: CAISLGQGARNTEAFF. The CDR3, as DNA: TGTGCCATCAGCCTCGGACAGGGGGCTAGGAACACTGAAGCTTTCTTT.

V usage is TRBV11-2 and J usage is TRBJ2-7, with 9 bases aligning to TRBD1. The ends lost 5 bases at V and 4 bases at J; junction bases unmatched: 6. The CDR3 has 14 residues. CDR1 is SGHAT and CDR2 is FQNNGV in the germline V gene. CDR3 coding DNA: TGTGCCAGCAGCCCGGACAGGGGTGGATACGAGCAGTACTTC. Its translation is CASSPDRGGYEQYF.

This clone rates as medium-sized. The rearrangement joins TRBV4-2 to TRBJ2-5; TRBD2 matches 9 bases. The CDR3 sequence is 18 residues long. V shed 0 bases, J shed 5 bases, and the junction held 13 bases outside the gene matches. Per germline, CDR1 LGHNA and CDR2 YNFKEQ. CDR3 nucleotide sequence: TGTGCCAGCAGCCAAGACCGCAGCGGGGGGCCGAGTGGGGAGACCCAGTACTTC. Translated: CASSQDRSGGPSGETQYF.

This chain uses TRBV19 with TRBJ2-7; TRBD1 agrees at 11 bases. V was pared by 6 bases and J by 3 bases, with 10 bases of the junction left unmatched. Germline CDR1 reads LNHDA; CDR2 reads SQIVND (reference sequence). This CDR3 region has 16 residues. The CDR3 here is CASSLHPGTGGYEQYF. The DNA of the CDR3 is TGTGCCAGTAGCCTACACCCGGGGACAGGGGGCTACGAGCAGTACTTC.

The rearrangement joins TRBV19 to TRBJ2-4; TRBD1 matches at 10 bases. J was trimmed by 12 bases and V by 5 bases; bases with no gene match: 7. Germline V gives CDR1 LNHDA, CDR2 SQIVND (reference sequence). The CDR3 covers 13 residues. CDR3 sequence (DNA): TGTGCCAGTAGTTTGACCGGGACAGGGGATCAGTACTTC. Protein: CASSLTGTGDQYF.

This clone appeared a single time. CDR3 sequence reads: CASSPATGTYEQYF. The CDR3 coding sequence is TGCGCCAGCAGCCCCGCGACAGGGACCTACGAGCAGTACTTC. The chain uses TRBV4-3 and TRBJ2-7; 7 nucleotides match TRBD1. The V segment lost 4 bases and the J segment 2 bases; nucleotides outside the gene matches: 5. The CDR3 has 14 residues. Germline V gives CDR1 LGHNA, CDR2 YSLEER.

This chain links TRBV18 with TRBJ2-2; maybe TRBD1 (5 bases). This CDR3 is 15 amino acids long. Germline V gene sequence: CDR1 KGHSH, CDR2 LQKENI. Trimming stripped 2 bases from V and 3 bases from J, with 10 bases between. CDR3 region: CASSPRLQDTGELFF. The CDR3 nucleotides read TGTGCCAGCTCACCAAGGTTACAGGACACCGGGGAGCTGTTTTTT.

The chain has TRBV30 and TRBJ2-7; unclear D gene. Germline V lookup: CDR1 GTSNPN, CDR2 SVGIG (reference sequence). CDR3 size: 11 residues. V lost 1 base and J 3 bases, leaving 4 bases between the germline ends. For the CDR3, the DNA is TGTGCCTGGAGTGGGAGCTACGAGCAGTACTTC. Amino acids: CAWSGSYEQYF.

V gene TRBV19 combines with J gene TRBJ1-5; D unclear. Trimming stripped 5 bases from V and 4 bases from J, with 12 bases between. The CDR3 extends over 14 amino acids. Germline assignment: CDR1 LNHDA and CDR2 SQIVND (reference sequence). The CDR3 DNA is TGTGCCAGTAGTGTCGCAGGAGTAAATCAGCCCCAGCATTTT. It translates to CASSVAGVNQPQHF.

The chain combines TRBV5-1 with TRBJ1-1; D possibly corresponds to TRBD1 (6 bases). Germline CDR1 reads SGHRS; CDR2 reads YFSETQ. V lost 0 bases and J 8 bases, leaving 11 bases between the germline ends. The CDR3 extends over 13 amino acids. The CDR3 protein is CASSLDRVDEAFF. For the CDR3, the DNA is TGCGCCAGCAGCTTGGACAGGGTAGACGAAGCTTTCTTT.

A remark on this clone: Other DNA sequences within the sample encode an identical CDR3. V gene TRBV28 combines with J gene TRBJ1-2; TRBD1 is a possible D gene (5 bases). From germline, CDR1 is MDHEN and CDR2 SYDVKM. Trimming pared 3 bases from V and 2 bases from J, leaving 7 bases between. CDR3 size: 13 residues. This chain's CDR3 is CASSFGGNYGYTF. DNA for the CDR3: TGTGCCAGCAGTTTTGGGGGAAACTATGGCTACACCTTC.

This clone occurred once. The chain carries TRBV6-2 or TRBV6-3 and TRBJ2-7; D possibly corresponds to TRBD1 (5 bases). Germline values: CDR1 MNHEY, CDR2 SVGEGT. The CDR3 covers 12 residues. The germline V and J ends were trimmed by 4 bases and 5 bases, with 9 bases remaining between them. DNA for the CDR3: TGTGCCAGCAGTTCCCAGGGCCACGAGCAGTACTTC. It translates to CASSSQGHEQYF.

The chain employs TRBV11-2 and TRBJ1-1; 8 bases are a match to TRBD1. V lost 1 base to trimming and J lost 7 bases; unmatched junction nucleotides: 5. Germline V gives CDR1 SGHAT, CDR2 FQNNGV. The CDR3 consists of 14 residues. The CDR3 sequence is CASSLAAGTGEAFF. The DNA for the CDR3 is TGTGCCAGCAGCTTAGCCGCCGGGACAGGTGAAGCTTTCTTT.

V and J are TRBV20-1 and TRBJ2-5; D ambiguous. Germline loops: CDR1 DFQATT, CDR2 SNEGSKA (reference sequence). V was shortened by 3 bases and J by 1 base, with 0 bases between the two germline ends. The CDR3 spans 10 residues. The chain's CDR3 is CSASQETQYF. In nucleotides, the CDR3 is TGCAGTGCTAGCCAAGAGACCCAGTACTTC.

CDR3 sequence (DNA): TGTGCCAGTAGTATGAGAGCTCCTAAGAGCAATCAGCCCCAGCATTTT. Its protein product is CASSMRAPKSNQPQHF. The chain joins TRBV19 to TRBJ1-5; D is unresolved. Germline values: CDR1 LNHDA, CDR2 SQIVND (reference sequence). V was clipped by 3 bases and J by 1 base, with 13 bases between them. The CDR3 has 16 residues.

CDR3 in DNA: TGTGCCAGCAGCTCTACATTAACGACAGGGATCACTAACGAGCAGTACTTC. Residues: CASSSTLTTGITNEQYF. This chain uses TRBV7-9 with TRBJ2-7, with 7 bases matching TRBD1. V lost 4 bases, J lost 5 bases, and 17 bases stayed unmatched. Germline V CDR1 and CDR2: SEHNR, FQNEAQ (reference sequence). The CDR3 totals 17 residues.

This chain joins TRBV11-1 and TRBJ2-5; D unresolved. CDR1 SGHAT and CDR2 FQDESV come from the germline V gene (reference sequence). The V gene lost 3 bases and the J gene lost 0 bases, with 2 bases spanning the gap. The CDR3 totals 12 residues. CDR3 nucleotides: TGTGCCAGCAGCTTTTACCAAGAGACCCAGTACTTC. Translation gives CASSFYQETQYF.

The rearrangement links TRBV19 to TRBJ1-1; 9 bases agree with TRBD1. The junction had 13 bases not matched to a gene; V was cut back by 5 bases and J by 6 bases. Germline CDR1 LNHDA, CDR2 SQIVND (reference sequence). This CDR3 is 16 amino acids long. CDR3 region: CASSQRRTGEGSEAFF. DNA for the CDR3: TGTGCCAGTAGTCAACGCCGGACAGGGGAAGGGTCTGAAGCTTTCTTT.

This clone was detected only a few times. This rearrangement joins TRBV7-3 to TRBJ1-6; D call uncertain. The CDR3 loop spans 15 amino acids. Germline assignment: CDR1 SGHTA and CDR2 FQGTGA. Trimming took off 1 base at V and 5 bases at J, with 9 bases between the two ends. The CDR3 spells CASSLMAGNNSPLHF. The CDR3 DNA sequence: TGTGCCAGCAGCTTAATGGCGGGAAATAATTCACCCCTCCACTTT.

This CDR3 is CASSEWVGGEAFF. CDR3 coding DNA: TGTGCCAGCAGTGAATGGGTAGGCGGTGAAGCTTTCTTT. The V gene is TRBV6-1, the J gene TRBJ1-1; no definite D call. The CDR3 loop spans 13 amino acids. Between the trimmed V and J ends, which lost 2 bases and 7 bases, there was a span of 11 bases. CDR1 and CDR2 (germline): MNHNS, SASEGT.

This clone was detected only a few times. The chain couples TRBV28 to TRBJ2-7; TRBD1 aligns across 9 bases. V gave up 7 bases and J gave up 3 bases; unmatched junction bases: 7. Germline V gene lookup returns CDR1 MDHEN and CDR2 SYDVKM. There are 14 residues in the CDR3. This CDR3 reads CASITTGGNYEQYF. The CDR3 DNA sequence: TGTGCCAGCATTACGACAGGGGGGAACTACGAGCAGTACTTC.